These 2 T cell receptor beta chains originate from one sample sequenced in a study of blood T cell repertoires in COVID-19. Libraries were prepared by immunoSEQ multiplex PCR; TCRdb keeps only in-frame clonotypes and omits some of them. The data contain over 150,000 clones, approximately 80% of them singletons. What was sequenced was peripheral blood. The origin of the receptors is an older woman with acute or convalescent COVID-19.

The chain's CDR3 is CASSRGGVGQPQHF. In DNA form, the CDR3 reads TGTGCCAGCTCCCGTGGAGGGGTTGGCCAGCCCCAGCATTTT. The V call is TRBV18, the J call TRBJ1-5; D might be TRBD1 (5 bases). Germline CDR1 KGHSH, CDR2 LQKENI. V shed 6 bases and J shed 7 bases, with 16 bases lying between them. This CDR3 comprises 14 residues.

The chain links TRBV5-5 to TRBJ2-1, with 8 bases identical to TRBD1. The trim removed 4 bases at V and 7 bases at J, leaving 7 bases unmatched. The CDR3 has 14 residues. Per germline, CDR1 SGHKS and CDR2 YYEKEE (reference sequence). The CDR3 nucleotides read TGTGCCAGCAGCCCCGGACAGGGTAGGAATGAGCAGTTCTTC. Its translation: CASSPGQGRNEQFF.